The 14 T cell receptor beta chains given below trace back to one sample, sequenced in a study of shared clonotypes between healthy human individuals. Clones were read by immunoSEQ multiplex PCR, and TCRdb kept only the in-frame ones, dropping some. The profile shows 2.5 million or so clones, more than 90% of them singletons. Sequences were obtained from naive CD4+ T cells sorted from blood. As to subset: CD45RA+ positively selected. The receptor set was obtained from a man aged 18 to 35 in good health.

This chain connects TRBV29-1 to TRBJ1-1, with D possibly matching TRBD1 (5 bases). Looked up from germline, CDR1 is SQVTM and CDR2 is ANQGSEA. The CDR3 loop spans 13 amino acids. The CDR3 sequence: CTTGTQMNTEAFF. CDR3 nucleotide sequence: TGCACGACTGGGACCCAGATGAACACTGAAGCTTTCTTT.

V usage is TRBV7-2 and J usage is TRBJ2-7, with D possibly being TRBD1 or TRBD2 (5 bases each). The germline gives CDR1 SGHTA, CDR2 FQGNSA. This CDR3 region has 14 residues. V was clipped by 1 base and J by 3 bases, with 10 bases between them. The CDR3 DNA reads as TGTGCCAGCAGCTTAGAGGGGAGAGGCTACGAGCAGTACTTC. This encodes CASSLEGRGYEQYF.

CDR3 in amino acids: CASSPPGQGIGGNEQFF. The CDR3 nucleotides are TGTGCCAGCTCACCTCCGGGACAGGGGATCGGAGGCAATGAGCAGTTCTTC. This sequence joins TRBV18 and TRBJ2-1; 10 bases match TRBD1. The CDR3 has 17 residues. Trimming removed 3 bases from V and 6 bases from J; junction bases left unmatched: 11. The germline V gene has CDR1 KGHSH and CDR2 LQKENI.

The chain combines TRBV6-4 with TRBJ1-4; maybe TRBD1 (6 bases). V was trimmed by 6 bases and J by 7 bases, leaving 15 bases between them. The CDR3 length is 14 residues. Looked up from germline, CDR1 is MRHNA and CDR2 is SNTAGT. DNA for the CDR3: TGTGCCAGCAGCGTCGACAGGTGGAGTGAAAAACTGTTTTTT. Amino acids: CASSVDRWSEKLFF.

The chain is built from TRBV19 and TRBJ1-1; D is possibly TRBD1 (5 bases). The CDR3 runs to 15 residues. The germline CDR1 and CDR2 sequences are LNHDA and SQIVND (reference sequence). V lost 2 bases and J 1 base, leaving 11 bases between the germline ends. This chain's CDR3 is CASSIWGVGNTEAFF. The CDR3 region has the DNA TGTGCCAGTAGTATATGGGGGGTTGGGAACACTGAAGCTTTCTTT.

The V call is TRBV11-2, the J call TRBJ1-6; D ambiguous. The CDR3 is 13 amino acids. Germline V lookup: CDR1 SGHAT, CDR2 FQNNGV. Trimming stripped 3 bases from V and 10 bases from J, with 10 bases between. The CDR3 region is CASSFQVGSPLHF. The CDR3 nucleotides are TGTGCCAGCAGCTTCCAGGTCGGGTCACCCCTCCACTTT. The whole variable domain, remainder taken from reference TRBV11-2 and TRBJ1-6, is EAGVAQSPRYKIIEKRQSVAFWCNPISGHATLYWYQQILGQGPKLLIQFQNNGVVDDSQLPKDRFSAERLKGVDSTLKIQPAKLEDSAVYLCASSFQVGSPLHFGNGTRLTVT.

This chain uses TRBV28 with TRBJ1-2, with 9 bases that match TRBD1. CDR3 size: 15 residues. Germline V gives CDR1 MDHEN, CDR2 SYDVKM. Trimming cost V 2 bases and J 5 bases; bases outside gene matches: 6. DNA for the CDR3: TGTGCCAGCAGTTTAAAACAGGGGGCAGGATATGGCTACACCTTC. Translating gives CASSLKQGAGYGYTF.

The CDR3 loop is CAMHRGGAGGYTF. The CDR3 coding sequence is TGTGCCATGCACCGGGGGGGGGCTGGCGGCTACACCTTC. V gene TRBV10-3 combines with J gene TRBJ1-2, with TRBD1 as a possible D gene (6 bases). V was cut by 9 bases and J by 8 bases, with 19 bases left in between. The CDR3 sequence is 13 residues long. Germline lookup yields CDR1 ENHRY and CDR2 SYGVKD.

This chain links TRBV28 with TRBJ1-3; TRBD1 aligns across 7 bases. The V and J ends lost 5 bases and 7 bases, in that order; junction bases with no gene match: 5. The germline CDR1 and CDR2 sequences are MDHEN and SYDVKM. This CDR3 is 13 amino acids long. The CDR3 DNA follows: TGTGCCAGCAGTGCACAGGGGCGGAACACCATATATTTT. It codes for CASSAQGRNTIYF.

In its sample, this clone was seen a few times. This chain uses TRBV28 with TRBJ1-2, with D unclear. In germline, CDR1 is MDHEN, CDR2 SYDVKM. This CDR3 has 11 amino acids. V was trimmed by 6 bases and J by 4 bases, leaving 6 bases between them. The DNA for the CDR3 is TGTGCCAGCAGCAACCTCTATGGCTACACCTTC. It translates to CASSNLYGYTF.

The chain's CDR3 is CASSAGVETQYF. As DNA, the CDR3 is TGTGCCAGCAGCGCGGGGGTTGAGACCCAGTACTTC. The chain combines TRBV11-2 with TRBJ2-5; 7 positions agree with TRBD2. Unmatched junction bases numbered 2, after V lost 5 bases and J lost 5 bases. The CDR3 is 12 residues long. Germline CDR1 is SGHAT and CDR2 is FQNNGV.

The V and J genes are TRBV5-1 and TRBJ2-3; D ambiguous. Between the trimmed V and J ends, which lost 0 bases and 6 bases, there was a span of 2 bases. Germline V gene data show CDR1 as SGHRS and CDR2 as YFSETQ. The CDR3 loop spans 11 amino acids. CDR3 DNA: TGCGCCAGCAGCTTGGATGATACGCAGTATTTT. Its protein is CASSLDDTQYF.

The gene calls are TRBV27 and TRBJ2-7; no firm D call. Germline-derived CDR1 and CDR2 are MNHEY and SMNVEV (reference sequence). Trimming pared 0 bases from V and 5 bases from J, leaving 14 bases between. The CDR3 is made up of 15 amino acids. The CDR3: CASSLSAIIPHEQYF. CDR3 bases: TGTGCCAGCAGTTTATCAGCGATAATCCCCCACGAGCAGTACTTC.

A word on this clone: The same CDR3 arises from other DNA sequences in this sample as well. CDR3 residues: CASSLSPLGSYEQYF. DNA for the CDR3: TGTGCCAGCAGTTTATCCCCGCTTGGGTCCTACGAGCAGTACTTC. The V gene is TRBV27, the J gene TRBJ2-7; D call uncertain. The CDR3 loop spans 15 amino acids. Trimming took off 0 bases at V and 1 base at J, with 10 bases between the two ends. The germline V gene encodes CDR1 MNHEY and CDR2 SMNVEV (reference sequence).